This T cell receptor (beta chain) was recovered during a study of response to subunit inactivated influenza vaccine. Study findings and constraints: Authors suggested each seasonal flu vaccination may recruit only limited numbers of new T cells.

The germline gives CDR1 MNHNS, CDR2 SASEGT. V was shortened by 7 bases and J by 8 bases, with 15 bases between the two germline ends. This CDR3 contains 14 residues. Using its own MiXCR run on the RT-PCR reads, TCRdb lists one record per CDR3 protein. The sample holds about 700,000 distinct CDR3 sequences, approximately 14% seen once. This clonotype has a handful of counts. Antigen specificity is unknown. The sequences come from PBMCs from blood, collected 14 days before vaccination. The receptor was isolated from a man aged 50-60 years who received an inactivated influenza vaccine. The chain uses TRBV6-1 and TRBJ2-6; unclear D gene. The CDR3 region is CASTPPGATNVLTF. DNA for the CDR3: TGTGCCAGCACCCCCCCTGGAGCAACCAACGTCCTGACTTTC.